Below are 14 T cell receptor beta chains sequenced from a single sample in a study of blood T cells in healthy people across ages. Next came a second PCR, run for about 7 to 12 cycles, which used a sample-barcoded 5' primer along with a J-beta primer mix. TCRdb used MiXCR to reprocess the 5' RACE reads, holding one entry per CDR3 protein. This sample yields 1,500,000 or so distinct CDR3 sequences, of which approximately 60% are seen a single time; under 8.5% belongs to the top ten. Source material: blood. These receptors were obtained from a man aged 18 to 30 in good health.

The rearrangement uses TRBV7-9 and TRBJ2-7, with D maybe TRBD2 (5 bases). The J call may be faulty, since TRBJ2-5 better matches the DNA end. Germline loops: CDR1 SEHNR, CDR2 FQNEAQ (reference sequence). This CDR3 contains 13 residues. The CDR3: CASSSSGKETQYF. CDR3 sequence (DNA): TGTGCCAGCAGCTCCAGCGGAAAAGAGACCCAGTACTTC.

This chain connects TRBV7-9 to TRBJ2-1, with 13 bases lining up with TRBD2. CDR1 SEHNR and CDR2 FQNEAQ come from the germline V gene (reference sequence). Unmatched junction bases numbered 10, after V lost 5 bases and J lost 9 bases. There are 16 residues in the CDR3. CDR3 nucleotides: TGTGCCAGCAGCCCAATCGGACTAGCGGGAGTTTCTGAGCAGTTCTTC. Protein: CASSPIGLAGVSEQFF.

The chain uses TRBV27 and TRBJ2-3; D is ambiguous. The germline V and J ends were trimmed by 8 bases and 6 bases, with 15 bases remaining between them. The CDR3 runs to 13 residues. CDR1 and CDR2 from the germline V gene are MNHEY and SMNVEV (reference sequence). The CDR3 is CASEDVSGDTQYF. CDR3 nucleotides: TGTGCCAGCGAAGACGTCTCTGGGGATACGCAGTATTTT.

The genes are TRBV20-1 and TRBJ2-5; D possibly corresponds to TRBD2 (6 bases). Trimming stripped 6 bases from V and 1 base from J, with 15 bases between. This CDR3 is built from 14 residues. Per the germline V gene, CDR1 is DFQATT and CDR2 is SNEGSKA (reference sequence). The CDR3 nucleotides read TGCAGTGCCGCACGGGGTAGCGGCCAAGAGACCCAGTACTTC. This sequence encodes CSAARGSGQETQYF.

The rearrangement uses TRBV4-2 and TRBJ1-2; D possibly corresponds to TRBD1 (5 bases). This CDR3 is 15 amino acids long. V dropped 0 bases and J dropped 4 bases, with 12 bases sitting between them. CDR1 is LGHNA and CDR2 is YNFKEQ in the germline V gene. The CDR3 DNA reads TGTGCCAGCAGCCAAGATACGCTTACAGGCTATGGCTACACCTTC. Its translation is CASSQDTLTGYGYTF.

This chain joins TRBV6-6 and TRBJ1-4, with D perhaps TRBD1 (6 bases). This CDR3 contains 14 residues. Trimming left V 4 bases short and J 3 bases short, with 9 bases between. Germline CDR1 and CDR2: MNHNY and SVGAGI (reference sequence). CDR3 sequence reads: CASSWTAPNEKLFF. Here the CDR3 DNA reads TGTGCCAGCAGTTGGACAGCACCTAATGAAAAACTGTTTTTT.

This clonotype was observed a single time. This rearrangement joins TRBV20-1 to TRBJ1-5; 9 bases map to TRBD1. The CDR3 sequence is 13 residues long. Germline-derived CDR1 and CDR2 are DFQATT and SNEGSKA (reference sequence). J gave up 6 bases and V 3 bases, and 3 bases lay outside the gene matches. The CDR3, as DNA: TGCAGTGCTAGCCCACAGGGGGCTCAGCCCCAGCATTTT. Translated: CSASPQGAQPQHF.

This chain connects TRBV20-1 to TRBJ2-1; 10 nucleotides align to TRBD2. Trimming removed 4 bases from V and 2 bases from J; junction bases left unmatched: 11. CDR1 is DFQATT, CDR2 SNEGSKA, per germline (reference sequence). CDR3 size: 17 residues. The CDR3: CSAMGPSGRTPYNEQFF. The CDR3, as DNA: TGCAGTGCTATGGGGCCTAGCGGGAGAACGCCCTACAATGAGCAGTTCTTC.

V is TRBV12-3 or TRBV12-4 and J is TRBJ1-5, with D perhaps matching TRBD1 (6 bases). This CDR3 is built from 13 residues. Between the trimmed V and J ends, which lost 8 bases and 5 bases, there was a span of 13 bases. For the CDR3, the DNA is TGTGCCAGCTCTCGTAGGGGGGATCAGCCCCAGCATTTT. It translates to CASSRRGDQPQHF.

The chain links TRBV6-8 to TRBJ2-5; weak D call: TRBD1 (5 bases). The CDR3 length is 15 residues. V lost 6 bases and J lost 5, with 19 bases in between. Per germline, CDR1 MNHGY and CDR2 SAAAGT. CDR3: CASRQTDLKGETQYF. Here the CDR3 DNA reads TGTGCCAGCAGACAAACGGACCTAAAGGGGGAGACCCAGTACTTC.

J is TRBJ1-2 and V is TRBV10-2; D perhaps matches TRBD1 (5 bases). CDR3 size: 16 residues. V lost 3 bases to trimming and J lost 2 bases, with 16 bases between them. Per the germline V gene, CDR1 is WSHSY and CDR2 is SAAADI. The CDR3: CASSDPRTGQNYGYTF. DNA of the CDR3: TGCGCCAGCAGTGATCCGCGGACGGGGCAAAACTATGGCTACACCTTC.

In its sample, this clonotype was seen once. A much bigger clone sits one base away, suggesting this may be a read error. CDR3 sequence: CASRQGEDTQYF. The CDR3 DNA reads as TGTGCCAGCAGACAGGGGGAAGATACGCAGTATTTT. This sequence joins TRBV6-5 and TRBJ2-3; 8 bases match TRBD1. The germline gives CDR1 MNHEY, CDR2 SVGAGI. V lost 6 bases to trimming and J lost 5 bases; unmatched junction nucleotides: 1. CDR3 length: 12 amino acids.

This clonotype was seen a handful of times. The chain carries TRBV6-1 and TRBJ2-7; no firm D call. Trimming removed 3 bases at V and 0 bases at J, with 12 bases between. Germline CDR1 and CDR2: MNHNS and SASEGT. This CDR3 is 15 amino acids long. CDR3 DNA sequence: TGTGCCAGCAGTGAGTTAATCAAGAGCTCCTACGAGCAGTACTTC. It encodes CASSELIKSSYEQYF.

This clonotype was picked up a small number of times. The J gene is TRBJ2-6, the V gene TRBV5-1, with D perhaps TRBD1 (6 bases). The germline gives CDR1 SGHRS, CDR2 YFSETQ. This CDR3 region has 14 residues. V gave up 5 bases and J gave up 4 bases, with 10 bases separating them. The chain's CDR3 is CASRQGNGANVLTF. CDR3 nucleotide sequence: TGCGCCAGCAGGCAGGGGAACGGGGCCAACGTCCTGACTTTC. The entire variable domain, with the rest obtained from reference TRBV5-1 and TRBJ2-6, is as follows: KAGVTQTPRYLIKTRGQQVTLSCSPISGHRSVSWYQQTPGQGLQFLFEYFSETQRNKGNFPGRFSGRQFSNSRSEMNVSTLELGDSALYLCASRQGNGANVLTFGAGSRLTVL.